This T cell receptor (beta chain) was identified in a study of blood T cell repertoires in COVID-19. Study-level background: Sites in the United States, Italy and Spain provided acute and convalescent COVID-19 samples. Sources were T cells, B-cell-depleted T cells, or PBMCs; the material itself was cDNA or gDNA.

V shed 3 bases, J shed 2 bases, and the junction held 9 bases outside the gene matches. CDR3 length: 16 residues. Germline V gives CDR1 SGHRS, CDR2 YFSETQ. In the original workflow: From reference gene primer amplification, estimates of nucleated cell counts were derived. Profiling relied on immunoSEQ multiplex PCR, and the TCRdb table lists in-frame clones only, not all of them. V and J calls and clone size are as listed in that table; D and trimming were resolved from the DNA. The data hold more than 250,000 clones, with 83% observed a single time. This clone was picked up a small number of times. The TCR originated in a woman aged 45-59 years with acute or convalescent COVID-19. What was sequenced was peripheral blood. The chain couples TRBV5-1 to TRBJ1-1; 8 bases are a match to TRBD1. The CDR3 nucleotides read TGCGCCAGCAGCTCCCGGGACAGGATGATAAACACTGAAGCTTTCTTT. Translating it yields CASSSRDRMINTEAFF.